The rows below give T cell receptor beta chains drawn from one sample of a study of CD8 T cells in ankylosing spondylitis. In TCRdb, the 5' RACE reads were re-called with MiXCR into one record per CDR3 protein. The repertoire consists of around 180,000 distinct CDR3 sequences, with around a sixth occurring once and the leading ten covering 4.3%. The sequencing sample was made of blood, either unsorted or a sorted T cell fraction (not recorded which). The receptors shown here come from a male donor between 10 and 30 years old with ankylosing spondylitis or in good health (not recorded which). The CDR3 runs from the conserved cysteine through the conserved F or W. A D gene is named only where the DNA matches it firmly. Not all rows give a size; the values are once, few, many and, for expanded clones, a class.

CDR3 | DNA | J | D | V | size
CASSTGPANQPQHF | TGTGCCAGCTCAACGGGGCCGGCGAATCAGCCCCAGCATTTT | TRBJ1-5 | - | TRBV18 | many
CASSVAGFNEQYF | TGTGCCAGCAGCGTAGCAGGGTTCAACGAGCAGTACTTC | TRBJ2-7 | - | TRBV9 | many
CASSPPGLGETQYF | TGTGCCAGCAGCCCCCCCGGGCTGGGGGAGACCCAGTACTTC | TRBJ2-5 | - | TRBV7-2 | -
CASSQGQGLREKLFF | TGCGCCAGCAGCCAAGGTCAGGGGCTGCGCGAAAAACTGTTTTTT | TRBJ1-4 | - | TRBV4-3 | few
CSARGRTGNTYNEQFF | TGCAGTGCTAGAGGAAGGACAGGGAACACCTACAATGAGCAGTTCTTC | TRBJ2-1 | TRBD1 | TRBV20-1 | many
CASSVLGAQYNEQFF | TGTGCCAGCAGCGTACTGGGGGCTCAATACAATGAGCAGTTCTTC | TRBJ2-1 | - | TRBV9 | many
CASSLGVGELFF | TGTGCCAGCAGCTTAGGGGTCGGGGAGCTGTTTTTT | TRBJ2-2 | - | TRBV7-2 | many
CASRQDYNEQFF | TGTGCCAGCAGACAAGACTACAATGAGCAGTTCTTC | TRBJ2-1 | - | TRBV7-2 | many
CASSFLGGNNQPQHF | TGTGCCAGCAGTTTTCTAGGAGGGAACAATCAGCCCCAGCATTTT | TRBJ1-5 | - | TRBV6-2/TRBV6-3 | many
CASSFGGQHGYTF | TGCGCCAGCAGCTTCGGGGGGCAGCATGGCTACACCTTC | TRBJ1-2 | - | TRBV5-1 | many
CASSLGTGDYGYTF | TGCGCCAGCAGCCTCGGGACAGGGGACTATGGCTACACCTTC | TRBJ1-2 | TRBD1 | TRBV4-3 | -
CASSQDRLLYNEQFF | TGTGCCAGCAGCCAAGACAGATTACTCTACAATGAGCAGTTCTTC | TRBJ2-1 | - | TRBV3-1 | many
CASSQGQGYTF | TGTGCCAGCAGCCAAGGTCAGGGCTACACCTTC | TRBJ1-2 | - | TRBV3-1 | many